This TCR beta chain was captured in a study of cytotoxic CD8 clonotypes in ibrutinib-treated CLL. A remark on this clone: Its antigen is undetermined. In the same sample, other DNA sequences code for this CDR3.

Findings of the study overall: Ibrutinib response saw clonality rise, and progression saw it return toward baseline. Against age-matched healthy donors, baseline clonality ran higher and tracked circulating CD8+ T-cell counts.

Profiled with immunoSEQ multiplex PCR; TCRdb holds only in-frame clones, not every one. The data contain 55,000 to 80,000 clones, over 75% of them singletons. The V gene lost 1 base and the J gene lost 2 bases, with 5 bases spanning the gap. The CDR3 spans 13 residues. Germline CDR1 is KGHSH and CDR2 is LQKENI. The material sequenced was PBMCs, taken after 12 months of ibrutinib treatment. The clonotype comes from a human donor with chronic lymphocytic leukemia. This rearrangement joins TRBV18 to TRBJ1-1; no clear D gene. CDR3 region: CASSPQGNTEAFF. CDR3 nucleotides: TGTGCCAGCTCACCACAGGGAAACACTGAAGCTTTCTTT.